This TCR beta chain was sequenced for a study of T cell changes during pregnancy in multiple sclerosis. This table comes from immunoSEQ multiplex PCR, and its TCRdb copy is limited to in-frame clones, with some not included. The data hold approximately 100,000 clones, with almost 95% observed a single time. V trimming: 4 bases; J trimming: 0 bases; junction bases outside the gene matches: 13. The length of the CDR3 is 17 residues. Germline V gene lookup returns CDR1 SGDLS and CDR2 YYNGEE. This sample comprised peripheral blood, obtained in the third trimester of pregnancy. V and J are TRBV9 and TRBJ2-7; 7 nucleotides line up with TRBD2. The TCR comes from a female donor with multiple sclerosis, enrolled in a pregnancy study. CDR3 sequence (DNA): TGTGCCAGCAGCAGAGGAATGGGACTACCCTCCTCCTACGAGCAGTACTTC. Its protein is CASSRGMGLPSSYEQYF.